This T cell receptor (beta chain) comes out of a study of blood T cell repertoires in COVID-19. Study-wide context: Samples of COVID-19 (acute and convalescent) were obtained from the United States, Italy and Spain. PBMCs, B-cell-depleted T cells, or T cells were the source of the cDNA or gDNA that made up the material.

Under the authors' procedure: For nucleated cells, counts were estimated from reference gene primer amplification. Here immunoSEQ multiplex PCR was the method, and the copy in TCRdb shows in-frame clones only, minus some. Clone size and the V and J calls come from that table; the DNA yielded D and trimming. The repertoire holds about 200,000 clones, with 80% to 90% as singletons. This clone was seen only once. The sequence derives from a man aged 18 to 30 with active or convalescent COVID-19. Sample: peripheral blood.

The CDR3 region is CASLKAGDTGELFF. The CDR3 DNA sequence: TGTGCCAGCTTGAAAGCGGGAGACACCGGGGAGCTGTTTTTT. This rearrangement joins TRBV19 to TRBJ2-2; TRBD2 agrees at 8 bases. This CDR3 is built from 14 residues. The ends lost 9 bases at V and 3 bases at J; junction bases unmatched: 6. The germline CDR1 and CDR2 sequences are LNHDA and SQIVND (reference sequence).